This TCR beta chain was observed in a study of shared clonotypes between healthy human individuals. A remark on this clone: The same CDR3 arises from other DNA sequences in this sample as well.

Trimming at V came to 6 bases and at J to 0 bases, leaving 2 bases not matched to a gene. The length of the CDR3 is 13 residues. In germline, CDR1 is MNHEY, CDR2 SMNVEV (reference sequence). Clones were read by immunoSEQ multiplex PCR, and TCRdb kept only the in-frame ones, dropping some. The data contain some 2,500,000 clones, over 85% of them seen just once; the ten biggest clones take up 0.36%. Sequencing used naive CD4+ T cells from PBMCs. Subset noted: CD45RA+ positively selected. This TCR came from a man between 18 and 35 years old in good health. Some clones in this sample may be carry-over from other donors' samples. The chain carries TRBV27 and TRBJ2-7; TRBD1 aligns across 7 bases. DNA for the CDR3: TGTGCCAGCAGCAGGACAGGCTCCTACGAGCAGTACTTC. Residues: CASSRTGSYEQYF.